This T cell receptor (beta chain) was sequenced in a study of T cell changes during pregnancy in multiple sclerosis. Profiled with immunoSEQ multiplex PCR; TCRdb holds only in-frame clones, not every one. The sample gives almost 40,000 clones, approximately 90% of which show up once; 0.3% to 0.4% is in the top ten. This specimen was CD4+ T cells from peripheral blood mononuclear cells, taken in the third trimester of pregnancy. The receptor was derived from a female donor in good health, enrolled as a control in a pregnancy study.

CDR3 residues: CASSPGNRGRTGELFF. CDR3 sequence (DNA): TGTGCCAGCAGCCCCGGAAACAGGGGGCGGACCGGGGAGCTGTTTTTT. The chain is built from TRBV5-5 and TRBJ2-2; TRBD1 matches 9 bases. Per germline, CDR1 SGHKS and CDR2 YYEKEE (reference sequence). J was trimmed by 5 bases and V by 4 bases; bases with no gene match: 9. This CDR3 comprises 16 residues.